This T cell receptor beta chain was found in a study of spatial heterogeneity in lung cancer. This clonotype was observed many times. Its antigen is not identified. Looked up from germline, CDR1 is DFQATT and CDR2 is SNEGSKA (reference sequence). CDR3 size: 12 residues. Trimming removed 6 bases from V and 1 base from J, with 9 bases in between. This sample's time point: sample taken at primary tumor resection. General observations from the study: Tumor mutation count correlated with how many alpha and beta TCRs expanded intratumorally.

One entry per CDR3 protein results from TCRdb running MiXCR on the 5' RACE reads. The top ten hold about 7.3% of the sample, which has 5,500 to 9,000 distinct CDR3 sequences, about an eighth seen once. The sample here was lung tumor tissue, taken at surgery. The TCR originated in a male donor with early-stage non-small cell lung cancer. The V gene is TRBV20-1, the J gene TRBJ1-1, with D uncertain. The CDR3 nucleotides are TGCAGTGCGAGGGCGCCGAACACTGAAGCTTTCTTT. As protein: CSARAPNTEAFF.